This T cell receptor beta chain was captured in a study of OX40 agonist ivuxolimab in advanced cancers. The wider study: An anti-OX40 (CD134) antibody with agonistic activity, ivuxolimab, was administered to patients.

The CDR3 is 15 residues long. CDR1 and CDR2 from the germline V gene are MNHNS and SASEGT. The germline V and J ends were trimmed by 4 bases and 7 bases, with 16 bases remaining between them. TCRdb's table, derived via immunoSEQ multiplex PCR, lists solely in-frame clones and lacks some. The data show about 83,000 clones, with less than 85% seen just once and roughly 7.3% held by the top ten. The chain is built from TRBV6-1 and TRBJ2-2; a possible D gene is TRBD2 (5 bases). The specimen was CD4+ or CD8+ T cells sorted from blood, collected in a trial of the OX40 agonist ivuxolimab. The TCR originated in an adult with an advanced solid tumor such as melanoma, head and neck, liver or kidney cancer. CDR3 nucleotide sequence: TGTGCCAGCAGTGTCCGCGAGGGCCTGGTCGGGGAGCTGTTTTTT. Encoded protein: CASSVREGLVGELFF.